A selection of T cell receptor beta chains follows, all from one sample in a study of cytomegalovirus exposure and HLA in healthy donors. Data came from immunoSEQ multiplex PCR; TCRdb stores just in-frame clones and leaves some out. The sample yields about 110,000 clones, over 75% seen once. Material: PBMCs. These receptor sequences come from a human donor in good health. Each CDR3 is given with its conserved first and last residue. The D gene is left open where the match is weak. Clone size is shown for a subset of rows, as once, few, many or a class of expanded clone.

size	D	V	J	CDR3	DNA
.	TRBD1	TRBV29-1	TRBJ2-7	CSVATGGVYEQYF	TGCAGCGTAGCGACAGGGGGCGTTTACGAGCAGTACTTC
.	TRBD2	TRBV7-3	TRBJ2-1	CASSPTSGRGNEQFF	TGTGCCAGCAGCCCGACTAGCGGGAGAGGGAATGAGCAGTTCTTC
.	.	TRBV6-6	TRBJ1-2	CASSPQTVGGYTF	TGTGCCAGCAGTCCCCAGACAGTGGGAGGCTACACCTTC
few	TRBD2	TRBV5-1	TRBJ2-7	CASSLNGGLAGVREQYF	TGCGCCAGCAGCTTAAATGGTGGGCTAGCGGGAGTCAGGGAGCAGTACTTC
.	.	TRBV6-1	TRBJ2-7	CASSSPGGRLYEQYF	TGTGCCAGCAGCTCCCCTGGGGGGAGACTCTACGAGCAGTACTTC
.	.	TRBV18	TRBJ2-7	CASSPTGPSYEQYF	TGTGCCAGCTCACCTACAGGGCCTTCCTACGAGCAGTACTTC
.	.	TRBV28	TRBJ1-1	CASSSTPGVNTEAFF	TGTGCCAGCAGTTCCACCCCAGGGGTAAACACTGAAGCTTTCTTT
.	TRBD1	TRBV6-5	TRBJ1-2	CASSTPTGGYGYTF	TGTGCCAGCAGTACACCGACAGGGGGCTATGGCTACACCTTC
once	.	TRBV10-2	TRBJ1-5	CASTRTEGNQPQHF	TGCGCCAGCACACGGACAGAAGGCAATCAGCCCCAGCATTTT
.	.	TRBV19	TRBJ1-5	CASSIQGRHQPQHF	TGTGCCAGTAGTATTCAGGGGAGACATCAGCCCCAGCATTTT
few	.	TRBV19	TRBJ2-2	CASKPSELTGELFF	TGTGCCAGTAAACCATCCGAGCTCACCGGGGAGCTGTTTTTT
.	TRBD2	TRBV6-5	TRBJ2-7	CASSYSRKRGNDEQYF	TGTGCCAGCAGTTACTCGAGGAAGCGGGGAAACGACGAGCAGTACTTC
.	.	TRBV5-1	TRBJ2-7	CASSSKSYRVADQRVDEQYF	TGCGCCAGCAGCTCGAAAAGTTACAGGGTTGCGGATCAACGGGTCGACGAGCAGTACTTC
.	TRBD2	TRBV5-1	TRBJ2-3	CASSLVGGGPTDTQYF	TGCGCCAGCAGCTTGGTGGGGGGAGGGCCCACAGATACGCAGTATTTT
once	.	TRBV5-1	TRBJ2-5	CASSFLTTEETQYF	TGCGCCAGCAGCTTTTTGACTACCGAAGAGACCCAGTACTTC
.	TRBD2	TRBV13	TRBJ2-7	CASSPPLAGTYEQYF	TGTGCCAGCAGCCCCCCACTAGCGGGAACCTACGAGCAGTACTTC
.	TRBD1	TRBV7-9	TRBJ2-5	CASSPRGQVMETQYF	TGTGCCAGCAGCCCGAGGGGACAGGTTATGGAGACCCAGTACTTC
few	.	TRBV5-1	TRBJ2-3	CASSAYWSGDTQYF	TGCGCCAGCAGCGCCTACTGGTCCGGGGATACGCAGTATTTT
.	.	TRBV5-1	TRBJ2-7	CASSLGGTSSYEQYF	TGCGCCAGCAGCTTGGGGGGAACTAGCTCCTACGAGCAGTACTTC
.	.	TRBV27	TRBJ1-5	CASSLQGSNQPQHF	TGTGCCAGCAGTTTACAGGGAAGCAATCAGCCCCAGCATTTT
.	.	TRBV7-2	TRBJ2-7	CASSLGWAKSSYEQYF	TGTGCCAGCAGCTTAGGATGGGCGAAAAGCTCCTACGAGCAGTACTTC
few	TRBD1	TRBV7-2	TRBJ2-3	CASSPDRGSTDTQYF	TGTGCCAGCAGCCCGGACAGGGGCAGCACAGATACGCAGTATTTT
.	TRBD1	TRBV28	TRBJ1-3	CASSSTGVYGNTIYF	TGTGCCAGCAGTTCCACAGGGGTGTATGGAAACACCATATATTTT
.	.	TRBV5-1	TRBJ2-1	CASSSGLGPDNEQFF	TGCGCCAGCAGCTCCGGGTTGGGGCCTGACAATGAGCAGTTCTTC
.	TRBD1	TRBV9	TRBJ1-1	CASSDKQGGEAFF	TGTGCCAGCAGCGACAAACAGGGGGGGGAAGCTTTCTTT
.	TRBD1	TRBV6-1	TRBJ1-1	CASSAGQGSAFF	TGTGCCAGCAGTGCCGGACAGGGGAGCGCTTTCTTT
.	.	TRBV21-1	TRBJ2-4	CASSPPGQWAKNIQYF	TGTGCCAGCAGCCCCCCGGGACAGTGGGCCAAAAACATTCAGTACTTC
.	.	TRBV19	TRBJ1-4	CASRGSTNEKLFF	TGTGCCAGTCGAGGGTCCACAAATGAAAAACTGTTTTTT
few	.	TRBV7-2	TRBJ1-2	CASSLAGDYGYTF	TGTGCCAGCAGCTTAGCCGGGGACTATGGCTACACCTTC
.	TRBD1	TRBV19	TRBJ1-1	CASRGQGNTEAFF	TGTGCCAGCAGGGGACAGGGGAACACTGAAGCTTTCTTT
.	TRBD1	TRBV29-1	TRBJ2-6	CSAELPRDSFSGANVLTF	TGCAGCGCCGAGCTCCCCCGGGACAGCTTCTCTGGGGCCAACGTCCTGACTTTC
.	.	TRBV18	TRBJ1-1	CASSYSWGQGDTEAFF	TGTGCCAGCTCATACTCGTGGGGGCAGGGAGACACTGAAGCTTTCTTT
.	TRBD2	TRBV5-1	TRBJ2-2	CASSLGLAGANTGELFF	TGCGCCAGCAGCTTAGGACTAGCGGGCGCGAACACCGGGGAGCTGTTTTTT
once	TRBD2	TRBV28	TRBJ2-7	CASNPTSGRREQYF	TGTGCCAGCAACCCGACTAGCGGGAGACGCGAGCAGTACTTC
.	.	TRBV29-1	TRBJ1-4	CSVEEGRGSNEKLFF	TGCAGCGTTGAAGAAGGCAGGGGCAGTAATGAAAAACTGTTTTTT
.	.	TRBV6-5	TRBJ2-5	CASSYSTGEQETQYF	TGTGCCAGCAGTTACTCGACCGGGGAACAAGAGACCCAGTACTTC
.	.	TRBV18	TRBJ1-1	CASSTDRNTEAFF	TGTGCCAGCTCAACAGACAGGAACACTGAAGCTTTCTTT
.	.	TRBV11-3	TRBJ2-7	CASSLAWEKQYF	TGTGCCAGCAGCTTAGCATGGGAGAAGCAGTACTTC
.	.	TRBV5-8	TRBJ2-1	CASSLGTIYNEQFF	TGTGCCAGCAGCTTGGGCACTATCTACAATGAGCAGTTCTTC
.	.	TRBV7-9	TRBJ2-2	CSSSLYKGANTGELFF	TGTTCCAGCAGCTTATATAAGGGGGCGAACACCGGGGAGCTGTTTTTT
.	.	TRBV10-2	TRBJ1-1	CASSESRRGALNTEAFF	TGCGCCAGCAGTGAGAGTAGACGGGGGGCCTTGAACACTGAAGCTTTCTTT
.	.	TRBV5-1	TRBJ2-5	CASSLSIAYQETQYF	TGCGCCAGCAGCTTGTCTATCGCGTACCAAGAGACCCAGTACTTC
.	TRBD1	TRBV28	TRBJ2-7	CASSLPLEGGTGGYEQYF	TGTGCCAGCAGTTTACCCCTAGAAGGAGGGACAGGGGGCTACGAGCAGTACTTC
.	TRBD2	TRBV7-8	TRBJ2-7	CASSLGLAGTSGTYYEQYF	TGTGCCAGCAGCTTAGGGTTAGCCGGGACTAGCGGAACCTACTACGAGCAGTACTTC
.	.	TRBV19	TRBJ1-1	CASSMWREGTEAFF	TGTGCCAGTAGTATGTGGAGGGAGGGGACTGAAGCTTTCTTT
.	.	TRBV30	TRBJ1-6	CAWSVPGNLGSPLHF	TGTGCCTGGAGTGTTCCAGGGAATTTGGGTTCACCCCTCCACTTT
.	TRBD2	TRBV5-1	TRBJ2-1	CASSFLAGQNNEQFF	TGCGCCAGCAGCTTTTTAGCGGGACAAAACAATGAGCAGTTCTTC
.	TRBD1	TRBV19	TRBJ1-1	CASNGQGATNTEAFF	TGTGCCAGTAATGGACAGGGGGCGACGAACACTGAAGCTTTCTTT
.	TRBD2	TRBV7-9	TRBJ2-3	CASSFPSSGGPDTQYF	TGTGCCAGCAGCTTCCCTTCTAGCGGGGGCCCTGATACGCAGTATTTT
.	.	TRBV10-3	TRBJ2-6	CAISAGTRSSGANGLTF	TGTGCCATCAGTGCCGGGACAAGGAGCTCTGGGGCCAACGGCCTGACTTTC
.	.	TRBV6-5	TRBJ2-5	CASSYGAGLRETQYF	TGTGCCAGCAGTTACGGGGCAGGGTTGCGAGAGACCCAGTACTTC
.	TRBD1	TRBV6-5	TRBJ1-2	CASRRQGAGGYTF	TGTGCCAGCAGAAGACAGGGGGCTGGGGGCTACACCTTC